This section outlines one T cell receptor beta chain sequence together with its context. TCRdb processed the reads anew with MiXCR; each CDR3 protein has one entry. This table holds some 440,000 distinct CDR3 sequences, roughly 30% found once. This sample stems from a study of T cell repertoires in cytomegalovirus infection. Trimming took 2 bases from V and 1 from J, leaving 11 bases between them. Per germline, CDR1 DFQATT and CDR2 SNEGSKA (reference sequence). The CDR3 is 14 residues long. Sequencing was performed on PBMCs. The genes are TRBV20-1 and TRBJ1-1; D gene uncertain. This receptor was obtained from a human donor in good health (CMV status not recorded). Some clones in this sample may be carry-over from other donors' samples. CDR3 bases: TGCAGTGCTAGACTCGAACAGTGGAACACTGAAGCTTTCTTT. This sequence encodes CSARLEQWNTEAFF.